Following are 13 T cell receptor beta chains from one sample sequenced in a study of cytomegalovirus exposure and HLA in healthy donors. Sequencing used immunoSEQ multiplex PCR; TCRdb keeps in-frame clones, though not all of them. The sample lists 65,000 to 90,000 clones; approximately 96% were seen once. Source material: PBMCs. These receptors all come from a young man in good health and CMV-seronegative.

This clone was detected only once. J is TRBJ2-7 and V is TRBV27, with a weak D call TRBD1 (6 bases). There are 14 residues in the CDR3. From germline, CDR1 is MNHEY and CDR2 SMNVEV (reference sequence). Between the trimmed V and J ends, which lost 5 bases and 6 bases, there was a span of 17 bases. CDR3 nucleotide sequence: TGTGCCAGCAGTATCGGGACATCAGTCTCCGAGCAGTACTTC. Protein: CASSIGTSVSEQYF.

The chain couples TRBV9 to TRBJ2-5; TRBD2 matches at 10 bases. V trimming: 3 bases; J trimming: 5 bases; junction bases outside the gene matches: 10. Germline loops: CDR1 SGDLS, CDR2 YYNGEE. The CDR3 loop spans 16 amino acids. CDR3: CASSAPLAGVGETQYF. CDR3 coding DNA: TGTGCCAGCAGCGCCCCCCTAGCGGGGGTTGGGGAGACCCAGTACTTC.

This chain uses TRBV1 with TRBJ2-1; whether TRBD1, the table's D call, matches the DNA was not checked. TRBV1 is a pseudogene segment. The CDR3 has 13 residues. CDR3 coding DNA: TGCACCAGCAGCCAGAGGGGGTACAATGAGCAGTTCTTC. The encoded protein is CTSSQRGYNEQFF.

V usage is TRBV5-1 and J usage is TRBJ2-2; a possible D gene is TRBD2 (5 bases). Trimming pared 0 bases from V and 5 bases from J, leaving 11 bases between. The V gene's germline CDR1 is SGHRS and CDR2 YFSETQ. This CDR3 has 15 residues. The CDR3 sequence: CASSLASSGTGELFF. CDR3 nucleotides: TGCGCCAGCAGCTTGGCCAGTTCGGGGACCGGGGAGCTGTTTTTT.

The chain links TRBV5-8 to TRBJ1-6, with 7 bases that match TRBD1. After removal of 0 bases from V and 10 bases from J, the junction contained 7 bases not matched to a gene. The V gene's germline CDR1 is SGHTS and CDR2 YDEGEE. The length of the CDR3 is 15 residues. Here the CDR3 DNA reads TGTGCCAGCAGCTTGGTCCAGGGGGACAGCTCACCCCTCCACTTT. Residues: CASSLVQGDSSPLHF.

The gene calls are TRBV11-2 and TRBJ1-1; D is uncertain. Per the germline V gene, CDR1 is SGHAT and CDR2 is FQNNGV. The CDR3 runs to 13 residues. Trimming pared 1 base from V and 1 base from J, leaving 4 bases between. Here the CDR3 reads CASSLGQNTEAFF. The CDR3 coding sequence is TGTGCCAGCAGCTTAGGACAGAACACTGAAGCTTTCTTT. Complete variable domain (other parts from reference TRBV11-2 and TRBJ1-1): EAGVAQSPRYKIIEKRQSVAFWCNPISGHATLYWYQQILGQGPKLLIQFQNNGVVDDSQLPKDRFSAERLKGVDSTLKIQPAKLEDSAVYLCASSLGQNTEAFFGQGTRLTVV.

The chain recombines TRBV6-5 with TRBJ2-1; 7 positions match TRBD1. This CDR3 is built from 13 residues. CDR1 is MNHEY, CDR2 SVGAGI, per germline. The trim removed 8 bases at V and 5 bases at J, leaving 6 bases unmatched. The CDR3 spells CASRQGGDNEQFF. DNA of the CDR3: TGTGCCAGCCGACAGGGTGGGGACAATGAGCAGTTCTTC.

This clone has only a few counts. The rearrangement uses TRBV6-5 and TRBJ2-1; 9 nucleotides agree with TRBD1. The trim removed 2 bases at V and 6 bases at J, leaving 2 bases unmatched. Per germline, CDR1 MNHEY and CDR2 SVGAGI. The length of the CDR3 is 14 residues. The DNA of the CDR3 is TGTGCCAGCAGTTACCGGGACAGGGTCAATGAGCAGTTCTTC. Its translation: CASSYRDRVNEQFF.

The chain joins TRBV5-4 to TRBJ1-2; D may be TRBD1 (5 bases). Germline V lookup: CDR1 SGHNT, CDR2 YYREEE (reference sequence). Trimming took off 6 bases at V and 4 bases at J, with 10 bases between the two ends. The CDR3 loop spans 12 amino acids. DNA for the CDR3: TGTGCCAGCACCCTAGACAGCTATGGCTACACCTTC. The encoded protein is CASTLDSYGYTF.

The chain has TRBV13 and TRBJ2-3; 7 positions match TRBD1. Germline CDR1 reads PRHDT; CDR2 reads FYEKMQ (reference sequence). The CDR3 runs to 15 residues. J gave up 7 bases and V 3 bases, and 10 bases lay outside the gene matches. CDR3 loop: CASSFMRGLGNTQYF. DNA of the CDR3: TGTGCCAGCAGCTTCATGAGGGGGCTGGGGAATACGCAGTATTTT.

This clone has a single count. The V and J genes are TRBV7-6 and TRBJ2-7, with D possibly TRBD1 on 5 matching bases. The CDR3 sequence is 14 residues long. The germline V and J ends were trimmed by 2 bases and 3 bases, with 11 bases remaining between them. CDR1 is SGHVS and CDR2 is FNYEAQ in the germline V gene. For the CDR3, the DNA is TGTGCCAGCAGCTTATCCACAGGAAACTACGAGCAGTACTTC. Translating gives CASSLSTGNYEQYF.

Here the CDR3 DNA reads TGTGCCTGGAGGTTGCAGGGAGGTGAAAAACTGTTTTTT. The encoded protein is CAWRLQGGEKLFF. V is TRBV30 and J is TRBJ1-4; weak D call: TRBD1 (5 bases). The germline CDR1 and CDR2 sequences are GTSNPN and SVGIG (reference sequence). Trimming took off 3 bases at V and 7 bases at J, with 12 bases between the two ends. This CDR3 has 13 residues.

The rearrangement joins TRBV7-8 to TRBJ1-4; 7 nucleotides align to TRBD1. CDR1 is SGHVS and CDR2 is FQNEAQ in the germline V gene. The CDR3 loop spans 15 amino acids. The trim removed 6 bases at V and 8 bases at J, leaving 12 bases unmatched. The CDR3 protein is CASRAHGQVGEKLFF. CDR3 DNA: TGTGCCAGCAGAGCCCACGGACAGGTTGGAGAAAAACTGTTTTTT.